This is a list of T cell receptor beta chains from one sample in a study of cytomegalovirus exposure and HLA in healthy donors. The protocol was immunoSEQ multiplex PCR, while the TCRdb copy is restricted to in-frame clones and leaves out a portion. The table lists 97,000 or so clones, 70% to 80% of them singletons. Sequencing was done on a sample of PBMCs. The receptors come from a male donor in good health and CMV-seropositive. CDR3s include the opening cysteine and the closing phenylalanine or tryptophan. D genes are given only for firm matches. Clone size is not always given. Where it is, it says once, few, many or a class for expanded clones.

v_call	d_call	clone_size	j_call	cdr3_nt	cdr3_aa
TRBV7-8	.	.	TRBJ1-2	TGTGCCAGCAGCTTGAACAGGGTGTATGGCTACACCTTC	CASSLNRVYGYTF
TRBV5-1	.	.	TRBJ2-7	TGCGCCAGCAGCTTTGCAGGGTACTACGACGAGCAGTACTTC	CASSFAGYYDEQYF
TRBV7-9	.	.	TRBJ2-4	TGTGCCAGCAGCTCGACGGGTGGAGCCAAAAACATTCAGTACTTC	CASSSTGGAKNIQYF
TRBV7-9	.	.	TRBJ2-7	TGTGCCAGCAGCTTCAGTCCCTACGAGCAGTACTTC	CASSFSPYEQYF
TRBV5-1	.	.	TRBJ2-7	TGTGCCAGCAGCTTGGGAGCGGTGCCGTCCAAGCAGTACTTC	CASSLGAVPSKQYF
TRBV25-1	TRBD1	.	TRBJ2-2	TGTGCCAGCAGTGAGGGACAGGGTCCCGGGGAGCTGTTTTTT	CASSEGQGPGELFF
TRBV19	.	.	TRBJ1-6	TGTGCCAGTAGACCGGACGGGGCGGGAGATTCACCCCTCCACTTT	CASRPDGAGDSPLHF
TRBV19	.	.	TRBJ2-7	TGTGCCAGTAGCCCTCAAGGAGGGAAGGGTTCCTACGAGCAGTACTTC	CASSPQGGKGSYEQYF
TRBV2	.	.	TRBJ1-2	TGTGCCAGCAGGGTCCGACAGAACTATGGCTACACCTTC	CASRVRQNYGYTF
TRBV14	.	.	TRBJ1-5	TGTGCCAGCAGCCAAGATTTACCGAGATATAGCAATCAGCCCCAGCATTTT	CASSQDLPRYSNQPQHF
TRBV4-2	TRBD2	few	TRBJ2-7	TGTGCCAGCAGCCAACTAGCGGGAACCCCATCCTACGAGCAGTACTTC	CASSQLAGTPSYEQYF
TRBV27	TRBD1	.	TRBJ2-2	TGTGCCAGCAGAACCGGACAGGGGAGCACCGGGGAGCTGTTTTTT	CASRTGQGSTGELFF
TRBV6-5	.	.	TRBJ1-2	TGTGCCAGCAGTTACGGGGGGGTGGATGGCTACACCTTC	CASSYGGVDGYTF
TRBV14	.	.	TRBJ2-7	TGTGCCAGCAGCCAAAGCCCGGACTGGACCTACGAGCAGTACTTC	CASSQSPDWTYEQYF
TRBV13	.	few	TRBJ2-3	TGTGCCAGCAGCTTAGGCCTTATTGGGAGCGCAGATACGCAGTATTTT	CASSLGLIGSADTQYF
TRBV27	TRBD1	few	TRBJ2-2	TGTGCCAGCAGTTTAGGGACAGGGGCTAACACCGGGGAGCTGTTTTTT	CASSLGTGANTGELFF
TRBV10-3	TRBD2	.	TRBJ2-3	TGTGCCATCGGGACTATGAATACGCAGTATTTT	CAIGTMNTQYF
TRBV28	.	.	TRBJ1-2	TGTGCCAGCAGTTTACCAAGTATGGCTCAGGCCTATGGCTACACCTTC	CASSLPSMAQAYGYTF
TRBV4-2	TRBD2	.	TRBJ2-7	TGTGCCAGCAGCCGTTCCTGGACTAGCGGGAACGAGCAGTACTTC	CASSRSWTSGNEQYF
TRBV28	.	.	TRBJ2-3	TGTGCCAGCAGTTTACATGTCCAGCGGGCCTACAGCACAGATACGCAGTATTTT	CASSLHVQRAYSTDTQYF
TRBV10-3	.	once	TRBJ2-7	TGTGCCATCACCCCGGCTAGCCTCGGCGAGCAGTACTTC	CAITPASLGEQYF
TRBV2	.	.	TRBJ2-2	TGTGCCAGCAGTGAACTTACCGGGGAGCTGTTTTTT	CASSELTGELFF
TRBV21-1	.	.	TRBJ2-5	TGTGCCAGCAGCAAAGCTACGGCTAGCGGGTACCAAGAGACCCAGTACTTC	CASSKATASGYQETQYF
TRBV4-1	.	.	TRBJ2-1	TGCGCCAGCAGCCACTTTAGGGGGAGCTCCTACAATGAGCAGTTCTTC	CASSHFRGSSYNEQFF
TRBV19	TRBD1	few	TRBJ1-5	TGTGCCAGTAGTCCAAGCCCCGGACAGGGCGGCAATCAGCCCCAGCATTTT	CASSPSPGQGGNQPQHF
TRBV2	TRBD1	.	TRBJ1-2	TGTGCCAGCATCTTGGACAGGGAGTATGGCTACACCTTC	CASILDREYGYTF
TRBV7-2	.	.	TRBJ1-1	TGTGCCAGCAGCGACCAGGGGAACACTGAAGCTTCCTTT	CASSDQGNTEASF
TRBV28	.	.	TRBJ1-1	TGTGCCAGCACCCTCCCCCCGGACAGAAGGAACACTGAAGCTTTCTTT	CASTLPPDRRNTEAFF
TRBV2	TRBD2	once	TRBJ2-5	TGTGCCAGCAGCCGACTAGCCTCACAAGAGACCCAGTACTTC	CASSRLASQETQYF
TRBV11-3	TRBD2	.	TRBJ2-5	TGTGCCAGCAGCCCCGGGACTAGCGGGAGTTCGGGTGAGACCCAGTACTTC	CASSPGTSGSSGETQYF
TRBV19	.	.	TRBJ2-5	TGTGCCAGTACCACATCGGGAAGGGAGACCCAGTACTTC	CASTTSGRETQYF
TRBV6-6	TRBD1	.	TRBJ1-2	TGTGCCAGCAGGCCCGGGACAGAACCCTATGGCTACACCTTC	CASRPGTEPYGYTF
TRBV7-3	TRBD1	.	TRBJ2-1	TGTGCCAGCAGCCGCTGGGGACAGGGAAGATCGGTAGTTATGAATGAGCAGTTCTTC	CASSRWGQGRSVVMNEQFF
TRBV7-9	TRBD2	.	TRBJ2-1	TGTGCCAGCAGCCGCTCTAGCGGGTTTTCCTACAATGAGCAGTTCTTC	CASSRSSGFSYNEQFF
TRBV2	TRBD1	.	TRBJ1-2	TGTGCCAGCAGTGAACAGGGACAGGGTTTGGAAGGCTACACCTTC	CASSEQGQGLEGYTF
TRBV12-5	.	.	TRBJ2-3	TGTGCTAGTGGTTTGGACGGTCGGGGTCGTAATACGCAGTATTTT	CASGLDGRGRNTQYF
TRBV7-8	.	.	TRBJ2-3	TGTGCCAGCAGCTCGGGACTGAGACTAGATACGCAGTATTTT	CASSSGLRLDTQYF
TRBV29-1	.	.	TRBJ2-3	TGCAGCGTTAGGCCAGGGCCCACAGATACGCAGTATTTT	CSVRPGPTDTQYF
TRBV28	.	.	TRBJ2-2	TGTGCCAGCAGTTTGGGGCTGGTCGCCGGGGAGCTGTTTTTT	CASSLGLVAGELFF
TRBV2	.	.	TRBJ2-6	TGTGCCAGCAGTGGGTCTGGGGCCAACGGCCTGACTTTC	CASSGSGANGLTF
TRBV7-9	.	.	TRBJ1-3	TGTGCCAGCAGCTTAGGTTCGGAGTCTGGAAACACCATATATTTT	CASSLGSESGNTIYF
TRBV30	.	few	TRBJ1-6	TGTGCTCGAACCCGCGGGGTTCGAGATAATTCACCCCTCCACTTT	CARTRGVRDNSPLHF
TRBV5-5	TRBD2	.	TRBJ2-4	TGTGCCAGCAGCTTGGGGCTAGCGGGAGGGTTCGAAAACATTCAGTACTTC	CASSLGLAGGFENIQYF
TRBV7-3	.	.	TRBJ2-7	TGTGCCAGCAGCTGGACCGGGACTGGCCCTGACGAGCAGTACTTC	CASSWTGTGPDEQYF
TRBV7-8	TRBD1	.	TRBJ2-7	TGTGCCAGCAGCTTAACAGGGGGCAGGTACGAGCAGTACTTC	CASSLTGGRYEQYF
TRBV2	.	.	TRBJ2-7	TGTGCCAGCGGGGACTCCCACTCCTACGAGCAGTACTTC	CASGDSHSYEQYF
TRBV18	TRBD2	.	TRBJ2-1	TGTGCCAGCTCACCGGGCAGGACTAGTGGCAATGAGCAGTTCTTC	CASSPGRTSGNEQFF
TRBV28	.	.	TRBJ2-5	TGTGCCAGCAGTTTGCGGACGGGCCAGGGCCAAGAGACCCAGTACTTC	CASSLRTGQGQETQYF
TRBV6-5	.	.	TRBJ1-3	TGTGCCAGCAGTTCCCCTGCTGGAAACACCATATATTTT	CASSSPAGNTIYF
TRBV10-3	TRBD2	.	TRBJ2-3	TGTGCCATCAGTCCGACTAGCGGCACAGATACGCAGTATTTT	CAISPTSGTDTQYF
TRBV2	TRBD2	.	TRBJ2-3	TGTGCCAGCAACCGGGACTACACAGATACGCAGTATTTT	CASNRDYTDTQYF
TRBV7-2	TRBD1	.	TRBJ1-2	TGTGCCAGCAGCCGACAGGGGGGAGACTATGGCTACACCTTC	CASSRQGGDYGYTF
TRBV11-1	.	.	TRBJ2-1	TGTGCCAGCAGCTTATTCGACTCTGGGAATGAGCAGTTCTTC	CASSLFDSGNEQFF
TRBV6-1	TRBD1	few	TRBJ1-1	TGTGCCAGCAGTGAAATGACAGGGACGAACACTGAAGCTTTCTTT	CASSEMTGTNTEAFF
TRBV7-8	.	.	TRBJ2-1	TGTGCCAGCAGCTTAGGGAGGACGGACTCCTACAATGAGCAGTTCTTC	CASSLGRTDSYNEQFF
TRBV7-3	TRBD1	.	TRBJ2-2	TGTGCCACCGGGACAGGCGAGAACACCGGGGAGCTGTTTTTT	CATGTGENTGELFF
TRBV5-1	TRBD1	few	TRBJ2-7	TGCGCCAGCAGCTTGGACAGGGGGGCCTACGAGCAGTACTTC	CASSLDRGAYEQYF
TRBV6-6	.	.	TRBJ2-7	TGTGCCAGCAGTTCAGCTGTCCAGGGAATTCGGTACGAGCAGTACTTC	CASSSAVQGIRYEQYF
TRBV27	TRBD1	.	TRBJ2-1	TGTGCCAGCAGGACTACTTGGACAGGGGCGGGCGATGAGCAGTTCTTC	CASRTTWTGAGDEQFF
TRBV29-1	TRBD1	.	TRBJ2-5	TGCAGCGCAGATGATCAGGACAGGCCGACCCAGTACTTC	CSADDQDRPTQYF